These 9 T cell receptor beta chains came from one sample sequenced in a study of cytomegalovirus exposure and HLA in healthy donors. PCR involved 60 Vbeta and 13 Jbeta primers. Only in-frame clones appear in the TCRdb table, and some are missing; sequencing was by immunoSEQ multiplex PCR. The data show approximately 110,000 clones, around 80% seen once. Sequenced sample: PBMCs. These receptors were collected from a man aged 50-60 years in good health and CMV-seronegative.

The DNA for the CDR3 is TGCGCCAGCAGCCCCGCGAGGGGAAGCGGGGGCGTGGAGACCCAGTACTTC. Protein sequence: CASSPARGSGGVETQYF. This rearrangement joins TRBV5-1 to TRBJ2-5; TRBD2 matches 8 bases. The ends lost 4 bases at V and 5 bases at J; junction bases unmatched: 16. The CDR3 is 17 amino acids. Germline values: CDR1 SGHRS, CDR2 YFSETQ.

The chain carries TRBV18 and TRBJ1-1, with D unclear. Germline CDR1 is KGHSH and CDR2 is LQKENI. The germline V and J ends were trimmed by 2 bases and 3 bases, with 10 bases remaining between them. The CDR3 is made up of 14 amino acids. The CDR3, as DNA: TGTGCCAGCTCACCATTAGACTTATACACTGAAGCTTTCTTT. This gives the protein CASSPLDLYTEAFF.

The chain is built from TRBV28 and TRBJ2-3, with a weak D call TRBD1 (5 bases). Germline CDR1 reads MDHEN; CDR2 reads SYDVKM. The ends were cut back, 6 bases at V and 3 bases at J, with 7 bases in the middle. This CDR3 comprises 12 residues. The CDR3, as DNA: TGTGCCAGCAGGGGGCAAACAGATACGCAGTATTTT. Residues: CASRGQTDTQYF.

CDR3 protein: CASSLPAGGGTDTQYF. The CDR3 DNA reads as TGTGCCAGCAGCCTCCCAGCGGGGGGCGGCACAGATACGCAGTATTTT. The V and J genes are TRBV13 and TRBJ2-3, with 9 positions matching TRBD2. CDR3 length equals 16 residues. CDR1 and CDR2 (germline): PRHDT, FYEKMQ (reference sequence). J was trimmed by 1 base and V by 5 bases; bases with no gene match: 7.

The chain uses TRBV4-1 and TRBJ2-3; D might be TRBD2 (5 bases). CDR1 and CDR2 (germline): MGHRA, YSYEKL. The CDR3 sequence is 15 residues long. The ends were cut back, 4 bases at V and 3 bases at J, with 14 bases in the middle. CDR3 sequence (DNA): TGCGCCAGCAGCCGGACGGGGTTGCTGACAGATACGCAGTATTTT. This gives the protein CASSRTGLLTDTQYF.

This sequence joins TRBV19 and TRBJ2-6, with TRBD1 identical over 7 bases. The CDR3 is made up of 15 amino acids. Trimming took 7 bases from V and 4 from J; bases not matched to a gene: 7. The V gene's germline CDR1 is LNHDA and CDR2 SQIVND (reference sequence). The DNA of the CDR3 is TGTGCCAGTACCCCCGACAGGGTCGGGGCCAACGTCCTGACTTTC. Protein sequence: CASTPDRVGANVLTF.

The chain recombines TRBV14 with TRBJ2-2; 8 bases match TRBD1. Germline-derived CDR1 and CDR2 are SGHDN and FVKESK. The J segment lost 7 bases and the V segment lost 2 bases, leaving 12 bases of the junction unmatched. CDR3 length: 17 amino acids. CDR3 residues: CASSQRWQGARHGELFF. CDR3 bases: TGTGCCAGCAGCCAACGGTGGCAGGGGGCGCGTCACGGGGAGCTGTTTTTT.

The chain combines TRBV7-9 with TRBJ2-5; TRBD1 matches at 7 bases. J gave up 3 bases and V 0 bases, and 4 bases lay outside the gene matches. The CDR3 is 15 residues long. Germline V gene lookup returns CDR1 SEHNR and CDR2 FQNEAQ (reference sequence). For the CDR3, the DNA is TGTGCCAGCAGCTTAGCCGACAGGGTAAAAGAGACCCAGTACTTC. Translating gives CASSLADRVKETQYF. Using reference TRBV7-9 and TRBJ2-5 for the parts outside the CDR3, the full variable domain is DTGVSQNPRHKITKRGQNVTFRCDPISEHNRLYWYRQTLGQGPEFLTYFQNEAQLEKSRLLSDRFSAERPKGSFSTLEIQRTEQGDSAMYLCASSLADRVKETQYFGPGTRLLVL.

The chain recombines TRBV6-1 with TRBJ2-1, with 13 bases fitting TRBD2. From germline, CDR1 is MNHNS and CDR2 SASEGT. Losses at the gene ends were 6 bases for V and 9 bases for J; bases not matched to a gene: 5. The CDR3 runs 14 residues. CDR3 DNA sequence: TGTGCCAGCAGGACACTAGCGGGGGGGTCTGAGCAGTTCTTC. Its protein product is CASRTLAGGSEQFF.